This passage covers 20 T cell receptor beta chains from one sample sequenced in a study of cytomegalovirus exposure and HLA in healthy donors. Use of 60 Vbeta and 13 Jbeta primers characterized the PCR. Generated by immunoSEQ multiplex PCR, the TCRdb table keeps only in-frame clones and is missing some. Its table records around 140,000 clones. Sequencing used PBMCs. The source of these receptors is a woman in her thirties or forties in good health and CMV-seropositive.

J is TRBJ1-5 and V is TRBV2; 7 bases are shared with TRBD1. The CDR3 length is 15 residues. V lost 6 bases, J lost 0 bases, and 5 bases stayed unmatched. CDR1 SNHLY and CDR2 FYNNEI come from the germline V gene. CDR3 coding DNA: TGTGCCAGCAGGAAGGGACAGTATAGCAATCAGCCCCAGCATTTT. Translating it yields CASRKGQYSNQPQHF.

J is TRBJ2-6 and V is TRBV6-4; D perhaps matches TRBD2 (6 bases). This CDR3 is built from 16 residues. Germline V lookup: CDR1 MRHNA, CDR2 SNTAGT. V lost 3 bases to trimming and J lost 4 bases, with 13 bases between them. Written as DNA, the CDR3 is TGTGCCAGCAGTGAGGAGTGGGGGGTCGGGGCCAACGTCCTGACTTTC. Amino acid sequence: CASSEEWGVGANVLTF.

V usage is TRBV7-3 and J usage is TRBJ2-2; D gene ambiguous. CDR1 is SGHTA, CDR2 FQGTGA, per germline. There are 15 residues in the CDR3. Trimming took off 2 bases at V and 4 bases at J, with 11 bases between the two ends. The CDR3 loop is CASSLDLEFTGELFF. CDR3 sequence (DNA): TGTGCCAGCAGCTTAGACTTAGAATTCACCGGGGAGCTGTTTTTT. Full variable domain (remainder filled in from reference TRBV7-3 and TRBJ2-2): GAGVSQTPSNKVTEKGKYVELRCDPISGHTALYWYRQSLGQGPEFLIYFQGTGAADDSGLPNDRFFAVRPEGSVSTLKIQRTERGDSAVYLCASSLDLEFTGELFFGEGSRLTVL.

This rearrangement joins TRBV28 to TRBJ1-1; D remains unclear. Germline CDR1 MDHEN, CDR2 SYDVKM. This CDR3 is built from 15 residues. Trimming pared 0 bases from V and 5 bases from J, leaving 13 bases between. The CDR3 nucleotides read TGTGCCAGCAGTTTATGGGCCAGCAGGTCTACTGAAGCTTTCTTT. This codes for CASSLWASRSTEAFF.

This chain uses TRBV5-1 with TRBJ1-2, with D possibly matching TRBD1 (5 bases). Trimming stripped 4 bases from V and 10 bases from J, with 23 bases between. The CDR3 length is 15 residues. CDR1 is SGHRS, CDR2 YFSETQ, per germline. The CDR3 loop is CASSPSDSHRNIYTF. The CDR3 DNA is TGCGCCAGCAGCCCGAGCGACAGTCATCGAAATATCTACACCTTC.

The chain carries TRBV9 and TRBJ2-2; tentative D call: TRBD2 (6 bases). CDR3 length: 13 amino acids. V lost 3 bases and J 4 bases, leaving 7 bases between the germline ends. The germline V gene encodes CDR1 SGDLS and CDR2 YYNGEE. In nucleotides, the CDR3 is TGTGCCAGCAGCGAGACTAGCACCGGGGAGCTGTTTTTT. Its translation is CASSETSTGELFF.

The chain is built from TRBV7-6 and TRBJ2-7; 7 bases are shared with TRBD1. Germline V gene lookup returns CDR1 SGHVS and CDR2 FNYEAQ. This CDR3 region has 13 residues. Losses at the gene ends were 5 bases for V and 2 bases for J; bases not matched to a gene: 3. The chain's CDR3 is CASSPDRAYEQYF. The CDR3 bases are TGTGCCAGCAGCCCAGACAGGGCCTACGAGCAGTACTTC.

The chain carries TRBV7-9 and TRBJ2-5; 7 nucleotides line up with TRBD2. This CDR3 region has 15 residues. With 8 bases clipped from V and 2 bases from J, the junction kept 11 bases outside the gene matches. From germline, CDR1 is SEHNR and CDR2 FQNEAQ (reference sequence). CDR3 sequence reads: CASGPLGGRQETQYF. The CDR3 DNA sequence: TGTGCCAGCGGACCCCTCGGGGGGAGACAAGAGACCCAGTACTTC.

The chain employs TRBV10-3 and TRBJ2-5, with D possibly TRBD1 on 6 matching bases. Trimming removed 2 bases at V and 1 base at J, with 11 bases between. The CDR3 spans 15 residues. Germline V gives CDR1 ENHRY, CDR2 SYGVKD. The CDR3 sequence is CAISENIGGQETQYF. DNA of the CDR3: TGTGCCATCAGTGAGAATATAGGGGGCCAAGAGACCCAGTACTTC.

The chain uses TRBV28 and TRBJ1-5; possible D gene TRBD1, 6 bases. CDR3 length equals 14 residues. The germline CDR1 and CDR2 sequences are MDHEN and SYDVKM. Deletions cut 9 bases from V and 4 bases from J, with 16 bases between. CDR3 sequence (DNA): TGTGCCAGTAAGATGGACAGTGGAAATCAGCCCCAGCATTTT. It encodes CASKMDSGNQPQHF.

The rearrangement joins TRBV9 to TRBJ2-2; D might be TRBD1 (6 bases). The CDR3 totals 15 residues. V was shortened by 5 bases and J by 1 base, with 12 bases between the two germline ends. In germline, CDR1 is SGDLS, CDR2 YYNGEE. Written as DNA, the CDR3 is TGTGCCAGCAGGAGGGGGACACTGAACACCGGGGAGCTGTTTTTT. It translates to CASRRGTLNTGELFF.

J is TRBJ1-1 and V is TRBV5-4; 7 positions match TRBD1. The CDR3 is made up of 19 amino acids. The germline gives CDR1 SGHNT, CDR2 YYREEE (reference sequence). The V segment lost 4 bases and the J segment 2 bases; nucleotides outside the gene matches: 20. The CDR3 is CASSILGRPGQDSNTEAFF. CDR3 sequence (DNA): TGTGCCAGCAGCATCCTCGGTAGGCCTGGACAGGACAGTAACACTGAAGCTTTCTTT.

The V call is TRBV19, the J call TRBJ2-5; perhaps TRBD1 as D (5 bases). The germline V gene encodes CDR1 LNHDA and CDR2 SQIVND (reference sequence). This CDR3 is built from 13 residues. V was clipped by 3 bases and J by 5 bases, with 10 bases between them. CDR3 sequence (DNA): TGTGCCAGTAGTATTTCACAGGAGGAGACCCAGTACTTC. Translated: CASSISQEETQYF.

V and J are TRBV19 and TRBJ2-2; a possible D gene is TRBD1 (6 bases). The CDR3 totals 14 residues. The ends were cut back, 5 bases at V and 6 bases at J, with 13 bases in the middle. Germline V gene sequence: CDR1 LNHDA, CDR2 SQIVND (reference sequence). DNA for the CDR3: TGTGCCAGTAGTGTTACAGGGTATCCCGGGGAGCTGTTTTTT. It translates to CASSVTGYPGELFF.

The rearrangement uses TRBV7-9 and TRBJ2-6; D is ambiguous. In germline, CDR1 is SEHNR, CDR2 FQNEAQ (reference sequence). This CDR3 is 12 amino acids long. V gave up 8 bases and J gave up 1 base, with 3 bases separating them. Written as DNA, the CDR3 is TGTGCCAGCGAGTCTGGGGCCAACGTCCTGACTTTC. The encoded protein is CASESGANVLTF.

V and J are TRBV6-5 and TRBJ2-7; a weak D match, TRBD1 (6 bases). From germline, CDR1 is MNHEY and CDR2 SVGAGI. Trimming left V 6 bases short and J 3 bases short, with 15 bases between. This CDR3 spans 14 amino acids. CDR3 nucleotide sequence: TGTGCCAGCAGCTACCAACCGGACAGCTACGAGCAGTACTTC. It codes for CASSYQPDSYEQYF.

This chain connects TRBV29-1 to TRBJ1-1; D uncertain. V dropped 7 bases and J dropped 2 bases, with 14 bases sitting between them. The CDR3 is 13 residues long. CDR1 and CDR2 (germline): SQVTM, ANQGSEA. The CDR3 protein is CSESDGGNTEAFF. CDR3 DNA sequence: TGCAGCGAGTCGGACGGAGGAAACACTGAAGCTTTCTTT.

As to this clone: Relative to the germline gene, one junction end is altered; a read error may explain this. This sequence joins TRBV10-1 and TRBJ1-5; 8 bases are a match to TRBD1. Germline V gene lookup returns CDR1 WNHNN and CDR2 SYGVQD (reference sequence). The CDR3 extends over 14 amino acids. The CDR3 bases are TGCGCCAGCAGTCTGACAGGGGCCAATAAGCCCCAGCATTTT. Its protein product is CASSLTGANKPQHF.

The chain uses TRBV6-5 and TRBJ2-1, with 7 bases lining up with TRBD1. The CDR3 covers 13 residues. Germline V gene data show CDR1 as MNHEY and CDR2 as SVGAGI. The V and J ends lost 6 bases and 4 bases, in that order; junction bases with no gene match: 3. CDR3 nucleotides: TGTGCCAGCAGAAGGGGACAGTACAATGAGCAGTTCTTC. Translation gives CASRRGQYNEQFF.

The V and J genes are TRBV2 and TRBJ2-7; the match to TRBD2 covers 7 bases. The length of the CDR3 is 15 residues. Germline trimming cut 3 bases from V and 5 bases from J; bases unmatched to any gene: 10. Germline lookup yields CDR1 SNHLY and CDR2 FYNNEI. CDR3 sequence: CASSEGGLENHEQYF. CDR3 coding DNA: TGTGCCAGCAGTGAGGGGGGGTTGGAAAACCACGAGCAGTACTTC.